One and the same sample provided the 19 T cell receptor beta chains below, sequenced in a study of T cell repertoires in cytomegalovirus infection. One entry per CDR3 protein results from TCRdb running MiXCR on the reads. The sample has approximately 630,000 distinct CDR3 sequences; 20% to 25% are singletons. Sequences were obtained from CD8+ T cells from PBMCs. These receptors originate from a human donor in good health (CMV status not recorded). Some clones in this sample may be carry-over from other donors' samples.

This clonotype was observed a handful of times. The chain uses TRBV28 and TRBJ1-2; the match to TRBD1 covers 7 bases. Germline-derived CDR1 and CDR2 are MDHEN and SYDVKM. The CDR3 loop spans 14 amino acids. V was clipped by 7 bases and J by 6 bases; unmatched bases: 11. DNA of the CDR3: TGTGCCAGCATAACTAGACAGGGTACCGATGGCTACACCTTC. This gives the protein CASITRQGTDGYTF.

This clonotype turned up a few times. The chain is built from TRBV20-1 and TRBJ2-1; 7 bases fit TRBD2. With V trimmed by 5 bases and J by 9 bases, 10 bases remained unmatched. This CDR3 has 13 amino acids. The germline gives CDR1 DFQATT, CDR2 SNEGSKA (reference sequence). The CDR3 region is CSALTSSSFEQFF. The CDR3 DNA sequence: TGCAGTGCTCTGACTAGCTCGAGCTTTGAGCAGTTCTTC.

The chain has TRBV6-6 and TRBJ2-2; D may correspond to TRBD1 or TRBD2 (5 bases each). Germline CDR1 is MNHNY and CDR2 is SVGAGI (reference sequence). The V and J ends lost 5 bases and 0 bases respectively, with 19 bases between them. The CDR3 runs to 18 residues. The CDR3 region is CASSVGATTLSNTGELFF. CDR3 sequence (DNA): TGTGCCAGCAGTGTCGGGGCGACGACCCTCTCGAACACCGGGGAGCTGTTTTTT.

The chain combines TRBV9 with TRBJ1-2; maybe TRBD1 (5 bases). CDR1 is SGDLS, CDR2 YYNGEE, per germline. This CDR3 region has 16 residues. V lost 4 bases, J lost 5 bases, and 21 bases lay in between. CDR3 protein: CASSNGGTTHWYGYTF. CDR3 sequence (DNA): TGTGCCAGCAGCAACGGGGGGACTACGCATTGGTATGGCTACACCTTC.

J is TRBJ1-2 and V is TRBV28, with D possibly TRBD1 on 6 matching bases. From germline, CDR1 is MDHEN and CDR2 SYDVKM. V lost 1 base, J lost 3 bases, and 9 bases lay in between. The CDR3 runs to 14 residues. CDR3 DNA sequence: TGTGCCAGCAGTTTATACTCAGGGGACTATGGCTACACCTTC. Its protein is CASSLYSGDYGYTF.

This clonotype was counted between two and nine times. The chain has TRBV6-5 and TRBJ2-5; D possibly corresponds to TRBD1 (5 bases). V lost 7 bases and J 2 bases, leaving 14 bases between the germline ends. The CDR3 runs to 14 residues. The germline V gene encodes CDR1 MNHEY and CDR2 SVGAGI. The DNA for the CDR3 is TGTGCCAGCACCCCATTCGACAGTCAAGAGACCCAGTACTTC. This sequence encodes CASTPFDSQETQYF.

This clonotype was seen a few times. This sequence joins TRBV25-1 and TRBJ1-1, with TRBD1 as a possible D gene (5 bases). V was shortened by 6 bases and J by 1 base, with 12 bases between the two germline ends. The CDR3 sequence is 14 residues long. Germline CDR1 and CDR2: MGHDK and SYGVNS. The CDR3 reads CASRRQGENTEAFF. CDR3 nucleotides: TGTGCCAGCAGGAGGCAGGGAGAGAACACTGAAGCTTTCTTT.

Only a few counts were recorded for this clonotype. CDR3 sequence (DNA): TGTGCCACCAGCAGAGCCCCCCCGGAGCGGGGACCCTACGAGCAGTACTTC. Amino acids: CATSRAPPERGPYEQYF. The J gene is TRBJ2-7, the V gene TRBV15; 7 bases agree with TRBD2. Germline values: CDR1 LNHNV, CDR2 YYDKDF (reference sequence). After removal of 1 base from V and 2 bases from J, the junction contained 11 bases not matched to a gene. CDR3 length equals 17 residues.

This clonotype came up a few times. The chain couples TRBV14 to TRBJ2-7; no clear D. The DNA end favors TRBJ2-5, so the J call may be wrong. Germline CDR1 is SGHDN and CDR2 is FVKESK. This CDR3 contains 16 residues. CDR3 nucleotides: TGTGCCAGCAGCCAAGATCGGTTAGGGCCACCCCGGACCCAGTACTTC. It yields the protein CASSQDRLGPPRTQYF.

This clonotype was recorded at least ten times. The V and J genes are TRBV28 and TRBJ1-2, with D possibly matching TRBD1 (6 bases). The CDR3 extends over 17 amino acids. Germline loops: CDR1 MDHEN, CDR2 SYDVKM. V shed 6 bases and J shed 0 bases, with 20 bases lying between them. CDR3 DNA sequence: TGTGCCAGCAGAAAAAGGGCAGGGGCCCTAACTAACTATGGCTACACCTTC. Amino acids: CASRKRAGALTNYGYTF.

In this sample, this clonotype turned up once. The chain links TRBV20-1 to TRBJ2-3; D tentatively fits TRBD1 or TRBD2 (5 bases each). Trimming cost V 0 bases and J 0 bases, with 16 bases left between them. The germline gives CDR1 DFQATT, CDR2 SNEGSKA (reference sequence). This CDR3 has 17 amino acids. The CDR3 coding sequence is TGCAGTGCTAGAGATTTACAGGACTCCAGTAGCACAGATACGCAGTATTTT. Translated: CSARDLQDSSSTDTQYF.

The CDR3 DNA reads as TGTGCCAGCAGTTACTTTGGGACCTTCTACGAGCAGTACTTC. This translates into CASSYFGTFYEQYF. V gene TRBV6-5 combines with J gene TRBJ2-7; TRBD1 or TRBD2 may be the D gene (5 bases each). The CDR3 loop spans 14 amino acids. Germline V gives CDR1 MNHEY, CDR2 SVGAGI. The ends were cut back, 1 base at V and 3 bases at J, with 10 bases in the middle.

The chain couples TRBV12-3 or TRBV12-4 to TRBJ2-7; D not certain. This CDR3 region has 12 residues. V was clipped by 3 bases and J by 5 bases, with 8 bases between them. CDR3 amino acids: CASSFVLHEQYV. The CDR3 nucleotides are TGTGCCAGCAGTTTTGTGCTCCACGAGCAGTACGTC.

Concerning this clonotype: A much larger clone differs by one base, so this may be a read error. The CDR3 DNA follows: TGTGTCAGCAGCTTAGGGACAGCCTCCGAAGCTTTCTTT. As protein: CVSSLGTASEAFF. The chain combines TRBV7-6 with TRBJ1-1; TRBD1 matches at 7 bases. The length of the CDR3 is 13 residues. Germline V gives CDR1 SGHVS, CDR2 FNYEAQ. Full variable domain (remainder filled in from reference TRBV7-6 and TRBJ1-1): GAGVSQSPRYKVTKRGQDVALRCDPISGHVSLYWYRQALGQGPEFLTYFNYEAQQDKSGLPNDRFSAERPEGSISTLTIQRTEQRDSAMYRCVSSLGTASEAFFGQGTRLTVV.

This clonotype was seen only a few times. The rearrangement uses TRBV7-3 and TRBJ2-3; the D is unclear. The CDR3 runs 14 residues. Between the trimmed V and J ends, which lost 6 bases and 6 bases, there was a span of 16 bases. Germline values: CDR1 SGHTA, CDR2 FQGTGA. The chain's CDR3 is CASSPAGSPDTQYF. CDR3 nucleotide sequence: TGTGCCAGCAGTCCGGCAGGTAGTCCTGATACGCAGTATTTT.

V and J are TRBV28 and TRBJ1-5; 7 nucleotides align to TRBD1. The germline gives CDR1 MDHEN, CDR2 SYDVKM. The trim removed 4 bases at V and 0 bases at J, leaving 6 bases unmatched. The CDR3 is made up of 16 amino acids. CDR3 sequence: CASSYSQGNSNQPQHF. CDR3 DNA: TGTGCCAGCAGTTATTCACAGGGGAATAGCAATCAGCCCCAGCATTTT.

V and J are TRBV7-4 and TRBJ2-2, with D maybe TRBD2 (6 bases). The CDR3 consists of 17 residues. V was trimmed by 3 bases and J by 6 bases, leaving 20 bases between them. CDR1 is SGHVT, CDR2 SQSDAQ, per germline. The CDR3 sequence: CASSFNLRGGEPGELFF. CDR3 coding DNA: TGTGCCAGCAGCTTCAACTTGAGAGGAGGGGAACCCGGGGAGCTGTTTTTT.

This clonotype came up a few times. Just one base apart from a much larger clone, this may be a read error. This rearrangement joins TRBV7-2 to TRBJ1-2; D gene uncertain. The CDR3 consists of 14 residues. Germline assignment: CDR1 SGHTA and CDR2 FQGNSA. Trimming cost V 4 bases and J 0 bases, with 9 bases left between them. For the CDR3, the DNA is TGTGCCAGCAGCTCGGCAGATTCTAACTATGGCTACACCTTC. It encodes CASSSADSNYGYTF. The whole variable domain, remainder taken from reference TRBV7-2 and TRBJ1-2, is GAGVSQSPSNKVTEKGKDVELRCDPISGHTALYWYRQSLGQGLEFLIYFQGNSAPDKSGLPSDRFSAERTGGSVSTLTIQRTQQEDSAVYLCASSSADSNYGYTFGSGTRLTVV.

J is TRBJ2-3 and V is TRBV4-1; 10 bases agree with TRBD1. Per the germline V gene, CDR1 is MGHRA and CDR2 is YSYEKL. V lost 0 bases and J lost 4; bases outside the gene matches: 7. The CDR3 runs to 17 residues. The CDR3 DNA sequence: TGCGCCAGCAGCCAAGATTCAGGGACAGGGGCGGCAGATACGCAGTATTTT. Translated, it gives CASSQDSGTGAADTQYF.